What follows are 31 T cell receptor beta chains derived from one specimen sequenced in a study of T-cell reconstitution after alpha-beta-depleted transplantation in children. The TCRbeta library was prepared with unique molecular identifiers. TCRdb passed the PCR reads through MiXCR, listing each CDR3 protein once. This table holds about 610,000 distinct CDR3 sequences, roughly a tenth found once. The specimen comprised PBMCs from the stem cell graft donor, sampled from the stem cell graft. The receptors were sampled from a human donor who donated a stem cell graft to a child with acute myeloid leukemia.

This clonotype was recorded at least ten times. This chain connects TRBV7-3 to TRBJ2-3, with 7 bases lining up with TRBD2. The V and J ends lost 3 bases and 5 bases, in that order; junction bases with no gene match: 17. The germline gives CDR1 SGHTA, CDR2 FQGTGA. The CDR3 covers 18 residues. The CDR3 loop is CASSFLGPGLHGGDTQYF. The DNA of the CDR3 is TGTGCCAGCAGCTTCTTGGGACCGGGACTACACGGAGGAGATACGCAGTATTTT.

This clonotype was seen more than once but under ten times. J is TRBJ2-1 and V is TRBV20-1; 12 bases are shared with TRBD2. With V trimmed by 6 bases and J by 2 bases, 8 bases remained unmatched. The CDR3 totals 16 residues. The germline CDR1 and CDR2 sequences are DFQATT and SNEGSKA (reference sequence). Here the CDR3 DNA reads TGCAGTGCCCCACCTAGCGGGAGGGTGGCCTACAATGAGCAGTTCTTC. This encodes CSAPPSGRVAYNEQFF.

V gene TRBV7-2 combines with J gene TRBJ2-1; D is possibly TRBD1 or TRBD2 (5 bases each). Germline-derived CDR1 and CDR2 are SGHTA and FQGNSA. V shed 5 bases and J shed 12 bases, with 14 bases lying between them. This CDR3 is built from 12 residues. For the CDR3, the DNA is TGTGCCAGCAGCGGGGACCCACCGGGGCAGTTCTTC. Its translation: CASSGDPPGQFF. The full variable domain, with the rest looked up from reference TRBV7-2 and TRBJ2-1, is GAGVSQSPSNKVTEKGKDVELRCDPISGHTALYWYRQSLGQGLEFLIYFQGNSAPDKSGLPSDRFSAERTGGSVSTLTIQRTQQEDSAVYLCASSGDPPGQFFGPGTRLTVL.

In this sample, this clonotype turned up a few times. The chain couples TRBV24-1 to TRBJ2-2; the D gene could be TRBD1 or TRBD2 (6 bases each). Germline lookup yields CDR1 KGHDR and CDR2 SFDVKD. With 0 bases removed from V and 4 bases from J, the gap between germline ends came to 14 bases. This CDR3 has 17 amino acids. The CDR3 bases are TGTGCCACCAGTGATTTGCGCGGGACACCGATCACCGGGGAGCTGTTTTTT. Translation gives CATSDLRGTPITGELFF.

This clonotype was seen a few times. The chain employs TRBV20-1 and TRBJ2-7, with D perhaps TRBD1 or TRBD2 (5 bases each). This CDR3 has 14 residues. Between the trimmed V and J ends, which lost 0 bases and 4 bases, there was a span of 13 bases. The germline gives CDR1 DFQATT, CDR2 SNEGSKA (reference sequence). The CDR3 DNA is TGCAGTGCTAGAGATGGACGGGGCGGGTACGAGCAGTACTTC. Its translation is CSARDGRGGYEQYF.

This clonotype was counted only a few times. V gene TRBV12-3 or TRBV12-4 combines with J gene TRBJ2-4; TRBD2 matches 7 bases. The junction had 6 bases not matched to a gene; V was cut back by 7 bases and J by 0 bases. The CDR3 loop spans 15 amino acids. The DNA of the CDR3 is TGTGCCAGCACCTCTAGCGGCCTAGCCAAAAACATTCAGTACTTC. This gives the protein CASTSSGLAKNIQYF.

Many counts were recorded for this clonotype. CDR3 sequence: CASSLGRSLGEQFF. The CDR3 DNA reads as TGTGCCAGCAGCTTAGGGCGGTCCCTGGGGGAGCAGTTCTTC. The chain joins TRBV7-2 to TRBJ2-1; D not certain. Germline V gene sequence: CDR1 SGHTA, CDR2 FQGNSA. The CDR3 contains 14 residues. The germline V and J ends were trimmed by 1 base and 10 bases, with 14 bases remaining between them.

V usage is TRBV4-2 and J usage is TRBJ2-4, with D unclear. The V gene lost 0 bases and the J gene lost 3 bases, with 9 bases spanning the gap. The CDR3 consists of 15 residues. Germline lookup yields CDR1 LGHNA and CDR2 YNFKEQ. The CDR3 DNA reads as TGTGCCAGCAGCCAAGATCAAGGTGGCAAAAACATTCAGTACTTC. Protein sequence: CASSQDQGGKNIQYF.

The chain combines TRBV6-5 with TRBJ1-6, with D uncertain. V shed 5 bases and J shed 9 bases, with 8 bases lying between them. In germline, CDR1 is MNHEY, CDR2 SVGAGI. This CDR3 comprises 12 residues. The CDR3 region is CASSLRGSPLHF. The CDR3, as DNA: TGTGCCAGCAGTCTCAGAGGTTCACCCCTCCACTTT.

Many counts were recorded for this clonotype. The chain combines TRBV7-9 with TRBJ2-1, with TRBD2 matching over 9 bases. CDR1 and CDR2 (germline): SEHNR, FQNEAQ (reference sequence). J was trimmed by 1 base and V by 2 bases; bases with no gene match: 6. This CDR3 has 17 residues. For the CDR3, the DNA is TGTGCCAGCAGCTTACATGCGACTAGCGGTTCCTACAATGAGCAGTTCTTC. Its translation is CASSLHATSGSYNEQFF. The variable domain in full, with the rest retrieved from reference TRBV7-9 and TRBJ2-1, is DTGVSQNPRHKITKRGQNVTFRCDPISEHNRLYWYRQTLGQGPEFLTYFQNEAQLEKSRLLSDRFSAERPKGSFSTLEIQRTEQGDSAMYLCASSLHATSGSYNEQFFGPGTRLTVL.

This clonotype was counted a few times. In DNA form, the CDR3 reads TGTGCCAGCACGAGGGGTTCCTTGAGGAATGAGCAGTTCTTC. This sequence encodes CASTRGSLRNEQFF. The chain links TRBV7-9 to TRBJ2-1; D may correspond to TRBD1 or TRBD2 (5 bases each). Trimming took off 7 bases at V and 7 bases at J, with 17 bases between the two ends. The germline V gene encodes CDR1 SEHNR and CDR2 FQNEAQ (reference sequence). There are 14 residues in the CDR3.

This clonotype has just a few counts. This rearrangement joins TRBV24-1 to TRBJ2-2; tentatively, D is TRBD1 (5 bases). The V end lost 9 bases, the J end lost 7 bases, and 14 bases lay between the germline ends. Looked up from germline, CDR1 is KGHDR and CDR2 is SFDVKD. The CDR3 has 13 residues. This CDR3 reads CATRERGNGELFF. The DNA for the CDR3 is TGTGCCACCCGAGAAAGGGGAAACGGGGAGCTGTTTTTT.

This clonotype has more than one count but fewer than ten. This chain uses TRBV30 with TRBJ2-1; 8 bases match TRBD1. With 6 bases clipped from V and 0 bases from J, the junction kept 1 base outside the gene matches. The germline V gene encodes CDR1 GTSNPN and CDR2 SVGIG (reference sequence). The CDR3 contains 13 residues. The CDR3, as DNA: TGTGCCTGTACAGGGGGCTCCTACAATGAGCAGTTCTTC. This gives the protein CACTGGSYNEQFF. The full variable domain, its missing parts supplied by reference TRBV30 and TRBJ2-1, is SQTIHQWPATLVQPVGSPLSLECTVEGTSNPNLYWYRQAAGRGLQLLFYSVGIGQISSEVPQNLSASRPQDRQFILSSKKLLLSDSGFYLCACTGGSYNEQFFGPGTRLTVL.

This rearrangement joins TRBV19 to TRBJ2-1; D unclear. Germline CDR1 is LNHDA and CDR2 is SQIVND (reference sequence). The CDR3 has 14 residues. V was trimmed by 3 bases and J by 4 bases, leaving 10 bases between them. CDR3 nucleotides: TGTGCCAGTAGTATCCCCGGACGGTACAATGAGCAGTTCTTC. Translating gives CASSIPGRYNEQFF.

The J gene is TRBJ1-1, the V gene TRBV19, with TRBD1 as a possible D gene (5 bases). The CDR3 loop spans 11 amino acids. V was shortened by 7 bases and J by 9 bases, with 12 bases between the two germline ends. CDR1 is LNHDA, CDR2 SQIVND, per germline (reference sequence). The CDR3 DNA sequence: TGTGCCAGTACCGATGGGGGGAAAGCTTTCTTT. Its translation: CASTDGGKAFF.

This clonotype showed up just once. The genes are TRBV12-3 or TRBV12-4 and TRBJ1-5; 7 nucleotides line up with TRBD1. Trimming cost V 6 bases and J 0 bases; bases outside gene matches: 8. CDR3 size: 16 residues. Written as DNA, the CDR3 is TGTGCCAGCAGCTGGGACAGCGAAAATAGCAATCAGCCCCAGCATTTT. Translating gives CASSWDSENSNQPQHF.

This clonotype was picked up a small number of times. The chain uses TRBV7-3 and TRBJ2-7, with TRBD2 identical over 7 bases. Germline CDR1 reads SGHTA; CDR2 reads FQGTGA. CDR3 length equals 13 residues. After removal of 0 bases from V and 7 bases from J, the junction contained 3 bases not matched to a gene. The CDR3, as DNA: TGTGCCAGCAGCTTAACGACTAGCAGTGAGCAGTACTTC. It codes for CASSLTTSSEQYF.

This clonotype has just a few counts. Possible read error: a much larger clone is one base away. V and J are TRBV3-1 and TRBJ2-7; 15 nucleotides agree with TRBD2. Germline values: CDR1 LGHDT, CDR2 YNNKEL (reference sequence). The CDR3 consists of 17 residues. The CDR3: CACSPWTSGRALHEQYF. The CDR3 DNA is TGTGCCTGCAGCCCCTGGACTAGCGGGAGGGCTTTGCACGAGCAGTACTTC.

This clonotype was found many times. The V call is TRBV20-1, the J call TRBJ1-1; D may be TRBD1 (6 bases). The CDR3 extends over 13 amino acids. V gave up 1 base and J gave up 5 bases, with 11 bases separating them. Germline V lookup: CDR1 DFQATT, CDR2 SNEGSKA (reference sequence). In DNA, the CDR3 is TGCAGTGCTAGAGGAGGGGGTGGGACTGAAGCTTTCTTT. It specifies CSARGGGGTEAFF.

This sequence joins TRBV5-1 and TRBJ2-5; 7 bases map to TRBD2. Germline V lookup: CDR1 SGHRS, CDR2 YFSETQ. The ends lost 0 bases at V and 5 bases at J; junction bases unmatched: 10. The CDR3 totals 16 residues. CDR3 sequence: CASSLEPKTSLETQYF. The DNA of the CDR3 is TGCGCCAGCAGCTTGGAGCCCAAGACTAGCCTGGAGACCCAGTACTTC.

This clonotype occurred a few times. The gene calls are TRBV19 and TRBJ2-7, with 8 bases lining up with TRBD1. The trim removed 5 bases at V and 6 bases at J, leaving 9 bases unmatched. The CDR3 sequence is 14 residues long. Germline V lookup: CDR1 LNHDA, CDR2 SQIVND (reference sequence). CDR3 residues: CASSARGQGTEQYF. CDR3 sequence (DNA): TGTGCCAGTAGTGCCAGGGGGCAGGGAACCGAGCAGTACTTC.

This clonotype was recorded a few times. The DNA of the CDR3 is TGTGCCAGCAGTGAAGCGCATACGCAGTATTTT. Its protein is CASSEAHTQYF. The chain couples TRBV2 to TRBJ2-3, with D uncertain. V was trimmed by 0 bases and J by 7 bases, leaving 2 bases between them. CDR3 length equals 11 residues. CDR1 and CDR2 (germline): SNHLY, FYNNEI.

In this sample, this clonotype turned up many times. The chain couples TRBV6-1 to TRBJ1-1, with D possibly TRBD1 on 5 matching bases. Trimming stripped 7 bases from V and 1 base from J, with 10 bases between. CDR3 length equals 13 residues. Germline V CDR1 and CDR2: MNHNS, SASEGT. CDR3 bases: TGTGCCAGCACGAGGGGTCGGAACACTGAAGCTTTCTTT. This gives the protein CASTRGRNTEAFF.

This clonotype appeared a few times. V gene TRBV20-1 combines with J gene TRBJ2-2; the D gene could be TRBD1 or TRBD2 (5 bases each). With 5 bases removed from V and 4 bases from J, the gap between germline ends came to 17 bases. The CDR3 contains 15 residues. Germline-derived CDR1 and CDR2 are DFQATT and SNEGSKA (reference sequence). CDR3 nucleotide sequence: TGCAGTGCTCTCCCGGGACCTGGGGGCACCGGGGAGCTGTTTTTT. It translates to CSALPGPGGTGELFF.

The table lists this clonotype with a few counts. The V and J genes are TRBV4-2 and TRBJ1-3; D gene uncertain. This CDR3 comprises 16 residues. V lost 0 bases and J lost 0, with 9 bases in between. The germline V gene encodes CDR1 LGHNA and CDR2 YNFKEQ. CDR3 region: CASSQESALSGNTIYF. The CDR3 DNA reads as TGTGCCAGCAGCCAAGAAAGCGCTCTCTCTGGAAACACCATATATTTT.

The DNA of the CDR3 is TGTGCCAGCAGCGGCGCGACAGGGGCCTACGAGCAGTACTTC. Encoded protein: CASSGATGAYEQYF. This chain uses TRBV9 with TRBJ2-7; TRBD1 aligns across 8 bases. The CDR3 sequence is 14 residues long. CDR1 and CDR2 (germline): SGDLS, YYNGEE. V lost 3 bases, J lost 2 bases, and 4 bases stayed unmatched.

This clonotype was observed many times. The rearrangement uses TRBV20-1 and TRBJ2-7, with D perhaps matching TRBD1 (6 bases). The CDR3 extends over 11 amino acids. CDR1 is DFQATT and CDR2 is SNEGSKA in the germline V gene (reference sequence). V shed 5 bases and J shed 5 bases, with 10 bases lying between them. CDR3 in DNA: TGCAGTGCTGATCAGGGGAACGAGCAGTACTTC. Protein product: CSADQGNEQYF.

The chain has TRBV20-1 and TRBJ2-4, with TRBD1 identical over 8 bases. V dropped 6 bases and J dropped 0; count of bases not matched to a gene: 7. From germline, CDR1 is DFQATT and CDR2 SNEGSKA (reference sequence). The CDR3 extends over 15 amino acids. DNA for the CDR3: TGCAGTGCACCCCAGGGGGCCGTAGCCAAAAACATTCAGTACTTC. Protein sequence: CSAPQGAVAKNIQYF.

Ten or more counts support this clonotype. The rearrangement links TRBV27 to TRBJ2-3; the D gene is possibly TRBD1 (6 bases). The CDR3 has 13 residues. In germline, CDR1 is MNHEY, CDR2 SMNVEV (reference sequence). V was shortened by 4 bases and J by 4 bases, with 9 bases between the two germline ends. The CDR3 nucleotides are TGTGCCAGCAGTTGGGGGCCTGCAGATACGCAGTATTTT. Translated: CASSWGPADTQYF.

This clonotype was seen repeatedly, ten times or more. This chain joins TRBV29-1 and TRBJ2-3; 12 nucleotides align to TRBD2. The germline V gene encodes CDR1 SQVTM and CDR2 ANQGSEA. The CDR3 extends over 16 amino acids. J lost 10 bases, V lost 1 base, and 12 bases had no gene match. The CDR3: CSVEGGLAGGPRAQYF. In DNA, the CDR3 is TGCAGCGTTGAAGGTGGGCTAGCGGGAGGGCCTCGGGCGCAGTATTTT.

This clonotype appeared a few times. The chain carries TRBV28 and TRBJ1-5; D unresolved. The CDR3 is 16 residues long. V lost 2 bases, J lost 2 bases, and 13 bases lay in between. The germline gives CDR1 MDHEN, CDR2 SYDVKM. The CDR3 bases are TGTGCCAGCAGTTTACGGGTAGGGATGGGCAATCAGCCCCAGCATTTT. This codes for CASSLRVGMGNQPQHF. The variable domain in full, completed from reference TRBV28 and TRBJ1-5, reads DVKVTQSSRYLVKRTGEKVFLECVQDMDHENMFWYRQDPGLGLRLIYFSYDVKMKEKGDIPEGYSVSREKKERFSLILESASTNQTSMYLCASSLRVGMGNQPQHFGDGTRLSIL.